This T cell receptor (beta chain) was captured in a study of blood T cell repertoires in COVID-19. Whole-study context: Samples representing acute and convalescent COVID-19 were sourced from the United States, Italy and Spain. T cells, B-cell-depleted T cells, or PBMCs supplied cDNA or gDNA.

Seattle enrolled patients during active infection and tracked them longitudinally. This clone was seen a handful of times. The CDR3 runs 13 residues. V lost 6 bases to trimming and J lost 12 bases, with 18 bases between them. Authors' processing steps: From reference gene primer amplification, estimates of nucleated cell counts were derived. Generated by immunoSEQ multiplex PCR, the TCRdb table keeps only in-frame clones and is missing some. V, J and clone size are taken as reported in that table, and D and trimming were inferred from the DNA itself. In the table there are roughly 290,000 clones, roughly 88% of which are singletons.

The sequenced sample consisted of peripheral blood. The rearrangement joins TRBV12-3 or TRBV12-4 to TRBJ2-1; weak D call: TRBD1 (7 bases). The sequence was obtained from a human donor with COVID-19, enrolled during active disease. The donor label of this sample is uncertain. This CDR3 is CASSQGGGRGQFF. CDR3 nucleotide sequence: TGTGCCAGCAGCCAAGGAGGGGGCAGGGGGCAGTTCTTC.